This T cell receptor beta chain emerged from a study of human T cells and chemical hapten exposure. Regarding this clonotype: Its antigen is undetermined.

The study's findings and limits: Sensitizing to DPC left TCRs with a frequency above 1 in 1000 unaltered.

Library construction involved attaching unique molecular identifiers to individual cDNA molecules, which allowed quantitative, reproducible TCR counting. Original analysis: Counting gave a median of around 100,000 TCRs per sample, with values ranging from about 23,224 to 700,000. TCRdb independently ran MiXCR on the RACE reads; one entry per CDR3 protein. The V and J calls follow TCRdb's processing rather than the paper's. The data hold roughly 46,000 distinct CDR3 sequences, with nearly 4.5% observed a single time. V shed 4 bases and J 0 bases; nucleotides not matched to a gene: 5. This CDR3 is built from 18 residues. CDR1 and CDR2 from the germline V gene are LNHDA and SQIVND (reference sequence). The time point: healthy volunteer bleed at 2 weeks. Researchers extracted total RNA from unfractionated whole blood.

This TCR came from a human donor in good health. Some clones in this sample may be carry-over from other donors' samples. Sequenced sample: whole blood. The chain recombines TRBV19 with TRBJ2-1; 14 bases map to TRBD2. CDR3 nucleotide sequence: TGTGCCAGTAGTAGACTAGCGGGAGGGGTGAGCTCCTACAATGAGCAGTTCTTC. It translates to CASSRLAGGVSSYNEQFF.